The rows below give T cell receptor beta chains drawn from one sample of a study of T cells expressing NK-cell markers. TCRdb reprocessed the 5' RACE reads and stores each CDR3 protein as one record, lacking DNA. Recorded for this sample: 500,000 to 700,000 distinct CDR3 sequences. Sequencing was carried out using blood T cells: a sorted CD56 or NKG2C T cell subset, CD4+ or CD8+ T cells, or bulk PBMC T cells (not recorded which). Receptors were obtained from a young man in good health. CDR3s include the opening cysteine and the closing phenylalanine or tryptophan. The order of the fields is J gene, V gene, CDR3 protein.

J: TRBJ2-3; V: TRBV5-6; CDR3: CASSLEGTGNTDTQYF
J: TRBJ2-1; V: TRBV10-3; CDR3: CAIMGSGTYNEQFF
J: TRBJ1-1; V: TRBV12-3/TRBV12-4; CDR3: CASKYLGGLNTEAFF
J: TRBJ2-7; V: TRBV25-1; CDR3: CASSESGQFYEQYF
J: TRBJ2-4; V: TRBV20-1; CDR3: CSASSGFLAKNIQYF
J: TRBJ1-2; V: TRBV12-3/TRBV12-4; CDR3: CASSPWDRGSRGYTF
J: TRBJ1-3; V: TRBV7-9; CDR3: CASSLGGQAENTIYF
J: TRBJ2-5; V: TRBV6-2/TRBV6-3; CDR3: CASSYGGRGQETQYF
J: TRBJ2-7; V: TRBV2; CDR3: CASAPGVGTYEQYF
J: TRBJ2-1; V: TRBV7-9; CDR3: CASRSGTGGEQFF
J: TRBJ2-5; V: TRBV11-2; CDR3: CASSPDNLEETQYF
J: TRBJ2-1; V: TRBV6-1; CDR3: CASSAETITPYNEQFF
J: TRBJ1-5; V: TRBV5-1; CDR3: CASRDMPSGPQHF
J: TRBJ2-1; V: TRBV11-2; CDR3: CASSFIRTGGNEQFF
J: TRBJ2-7; V: TRBV7-3; CDR3: CASSSAGGPGYEQYF
J: TRBJ2-2; V: TRBV29-1; CDR3: CSVAGGGDRGLIGGELFF
J: TRBJ1-6; V: TRBV20-1; CDR3: CSARGQMTYNSPLHF
J: TRBJ1-4; V: TRBV12-3/TRBV12-4; CDR3: CASSLAGQGAEKLFF
J: TRBJ2-1; V: TRBV7-9; CDR3: CASSLVEGGPIPGEQFF
J: TRBJ1-1; V: TRBV7-9; CDR3: CASSLVRGQGNTEAFF
J: TRBJ1-1; V: TRBV5-1; CDR3: CASSLEGLGMNTEAFF
J: TRBJ1-2; V: TRBV6-5; CDR3: CASSYGRGAYGYTF
J: TRBJ2-1; V: TRBV6-5; CDR3: CASSYGGNEQFF
J: TRBJ1-2; V: TRBV12-3/TRBV12-4; CDR3: CASSLSHNPFYGYTF
J: TRBJ2-2; V: TRBV30; CDR3: CAWSLLAQHAGELFF
J: TRBJ2-1; V: TRBV24-1; CDR3: CATSDQTSGSFNEQFF
J: TRBJ2-3; V: TRBV7-6; CDR3: CASSPRGGTDTQYF
J: TRBJ2-1; V: TRBV12-5; CDR3: CASGLVPGLAGGNEQFF
J: TRBJ2-3; V: TRBV4-3; CDR3: CASSQMPLAEADTQYF
J: TRBJ2-7; V: TRBV14; CDR3: CASSQNGGLAGVRQYF
J: TRBJ2-1; V: TRBV29-1; CDR3: CSVDVAGGGEQFF
J: TRBJ1-4; V: TRBV12-3/TRBV12-4; CDR3: CASSPTGQHNEKLFF
J: TRBJ2-1; V: TRBV5-6; CDR3: CASSLSALRGPKNEQFF
J: TRBJ2-1; V: TRBV5-1; CDR3: CASSRQETSYNEQFF
J: TRBJ2-1; V: TRBV20-1; CDR3: CSASPKGLAEPRNEQFF
J: TRBJ1-4; V: TRBV5-1; CDR3: CASGETGGYEKLFF
J: TRBJ1-3; V: TRBV12-3/TRBV12-4; CDR3: CASSVGNTIYF
J: TRBJ2-7; V: TRBV21-1; CDR3: CASKWDFNRYSSYEQYF
J: TRBJ2-1; V: TRBV24-1; CDR3: CATSGLEGNEQFF
J: TRBJ2-5; V: TRBV11-2; CDR3: CASSLDGTEGETQYF
J: TRBJ2-7; V: TRBV7-2; CDR3: CASTQSGRVGVDEQYF
J: TRBJ1-5; V: TRBV12-3/TRBV12-4; CDR3: CASSLSRGGKDQPQHF
J: TRBJ2-5; V: TRBV7-8; CDR3: CASSTGLAGAQETQYF
J: TRBJ2-1; V: TRBV2; CDR3: CASRLVDLAQFF
J: TRBJ2-7; V: TRBV9; CDR3: CASSVVKDSPSYEQYF
J: TRBJ2-5; V: TRBV20-1; CDR3: CSAARRETQYF
J: TRBJ2-3; V: TRBV19; CDR3: CASSIGSTDTQYF
J: TRBJ2-3; V: TRBV7-2; CDR3: CASSSSASLADTQYF
J: TRBJ2-4; V: TRBV7-9; CDR3: CASSSMSGSKNIQYF
J: TRBJ1-5; V: TRBV12-3/TRBV12-4; CDR3: CASRTQDTQPQHF
J: TRBJ1-1; V: TRBV25-1; CDR3: CASSHATWGLNTEAFF
J: TRBJ2-5; V: TRBV28; CDR3: CASSLIGAGSETQYF
J: TRBJ2-5; V: TRBV5-1; CDR3: CASSLPGDLRETQYF
J: TRBJ1-2; V: TRBV6-1; CDR3: CASRQTGFGGYTF
J: TRBJ2-5; V: TRBV2; CDR3: CASSASGSWETQYF
J: TRBJ2-2; V: TRBV20-1; CDR3: CSAPSGLGTGELFF
J: TRBJ2-1; V: TRBV5-6; CDR3: CASSPDPTDEQFF
J: TRBJ2-1; V: TRBV15; CDR3: CATEQGDRGNEQFF
J: TRBJ1-1; V: TRBV29-1; CDR3: CSVVLRQANTEAFF
J: TRBJ2-2; V: TRBV7-3; CDR3: CASSGVAELGVLPGELFF